Following are 32 T cell receptor beta chains from one sample sequenced in a study of shared clonotypes between healthy human individuals. Measured with immunoSEQ multiplex PCR; TCRdb has only the in-frame clones, and not every one. This sample yields some 2.3 million clones, of which 93% are seen a single time; under 0.45% belongs to the top ten. Sequenced sample: naive CD4+ T cells from PBMCs. Subset noted: CD45RA+ positively selected. These receptors came from a man aged 18 to 30 in good health. Some clones in this sample may be carry-over from other donors' samples.

The rearrangement links TRBV5-4 to TRBJ1-4; no clear D gene. Germline V gene sequence: CDR1 SGHNT, CDR2 YYREEE (reference sequence). V gave up 0 bases and J gave up 2 bases, with 8 bases separating them. The CDR3 is 15 amino acids. The CDR3 loop is CASSLGGRTNEKLFF. The DNA for the CDR3 is TGTGCCAGCAGCTTGGGGGGTCGGACTAATGAAAAACTGTTTTTT. Complete variable domain (other parts from reference TRBV5-4 and TRBJ1-4): ETGVTQSPTHLIKTRGQQVTLRCSSQSGHNTVSWYQQALGQGPQFIFQYYREEENGRGNFPPRFSGLQFPNYSSELNVNALELDDSALYLCASSLGGRTNEKLFFGSGTQLSVL.

The chain has TRBV5-5 and TRBJ2-7; 9 positions agree with TRBD2. J gave up 2 bases and V 4 bases, and 7 bases lay outside the gene matches. The CDR3 is 15 residues long. Germline CDR1 reads SGHKS; CDR2 reads YYEKEE (reference sequence). The CDR3 spells CASSPGVAGAYEQYF. The CDR3, as DNA: TGTGCCAGCAGCCCAGGGGTAGCGGGAGCCTACGAGCAGTACTTC.

Concerning this clone itself: Other DNA sequences in the sample encode the same CDR3. V is TRBV5-1 and J is TRBJ2-7; either TRBD1 or TRBD2 may fit D (5 bases each). The germline V and J ends were trimmed by 0 bases and 1 base, with 11 bases remaining between them. CDR1 is SGHRS, CDR2 YFSETQ, per germline. The CDR3 extends over 15 amino acids. CDR3 in DNA: TGCGCCAGCAGCTTGGTTGGGGGTTCGTCCTACGAGCAGTACTTC. It is translated as CASSLVGGSSYEQYF.

The chain has TRBV6-1 and TRBJ2-3; 8 bases align to TRBD2. Germline V gene lookup returns CDR1 MNHNS and CDR2 SASEGT. Trimming cost V 7 bases and J 4 bases; bases outside gene matches: 10. CDR3 length equals 15 residues. This chain's CDR3 is CASTRGAGASDTQYF. The CDR3 DNA is TGTGCCAGCACCCGGGGAGCGGGAGCCTCAGATACGCAGTATTTT.

This chain joins TRBV9 and TRBJ2-7, with D unclear. CDR1 and CDR2 (germline): SGDLS, YYNGEE. With 1 base removed from V and 2 bases from J, the gap between germline ends came to 10 bases. This CDR3 region has 14 residues. The CDR3 spells CASSVTALTYEQYF. As DNA, the CDR3 is TGTGCCAGCAGCGTAACCGCCCTAACCTACGAGCAGTACTTC.

This clone has only one observation. The V and J genes are TRBV19 and TRBJ1-5; TRBD1 aligns across 8 bases. The germline V gene has CDR1 LNHDA and CDR2 SQIVND (reference sequence). The CDR3 is 14 amino acids. The trim removed 10 bases at V and 1 base at J, leaving 6 bases unmatched. CDR3 sequence reads: CAIQGARSNQPQHF. CDR3 in DNA: TGTGCCATCCAGGGGGCCAGGAGCAATCAGCCCCAGCATTTT.

There are a few counts of this clone. Other nucleotide sequences from this sample produce the same CDR3. J is TRBJ1-1 and V is TRBV11-3; D might be TRBD1 (6 bases). The ends were cut back, 3 bases at V and 6 bases at J, with 8 bases in the middle. The CDR3 is 12 amino acids. The germline V gene has CDR1 SGHNT and CDR2 YENEEA. CDR3 bases: TGTGCCAGCAGCTTGTCAGGGGCTGAAGCTTTCTTT. This translates into CASSLSGAEAFF.

CDR3 sequence (DNA): TGTGCCAGCAGTTTTCAATACGACATCAACACCGGGGAGCTGTTTTTT. Protein product: CASSFQYDINTGELFF. The gene calls are TRBV27 and TRBJ2-2; no clear D. The CDR3 totals 16 residues. Germline loops: CDR1 MNHEY, CDR2 SMNVEV (reference sequence). V lost 3 bases and J 2 bases, leaving 13 bases between the germline ends.

The chain has TRBV19 and TRBJ2-1; tentatively, D is TRBD2 (8 bases). Germline CDR1 reads LNHDA; CDR2 reads SQIVND (reference sequence). This CDR3 is built from 16 residues. Trimming removed 5 bases from V and 2 bases from J, with 16 bases in between. The DNA for the CDR3 is TGTGCCAGTAGTTACTATAGCGGGACAGCCTACAATGAGCAGTTCTTC. Translated: CASSYYSGTAYNEQFF.

This rearrangement joins TRBV7-9 to TRBJ1-2; 7 nucleotides line up with TRBD1. The CDR3 extends over 15 amino acids. The V segment lost 4 bases and the J segment 8 bases; nucleotides outside the gene matches: 13. Germline V lookup: CDR1 SEHNR, CDR2 FQNEAQ (reference sequence). DNA of the CDR3: TGTGCCAGCAGCTCTGGACAGGACGGGTCAGGCGGCTACACCTTC. Residues: CASSSGQDGSGGYTF.

The V call is TRBV21-1, the J call TRBJ1-1; the table calls TRBD1, which could not be checked here. TRBV21-1 is noted as a pseudogene. CDR3 size: 14 residues. In DNA form, the CDR3 reads TGTGCCAGTTATCCTCACAGGGGGAACACTGAAGCTTTCTTT. Amino acids: CASYPHRGNTEAFF.

The chain carries TRBV18 and TRBJ2-5, with D possibly TRBD1 on 6 matching bases. Looked up from germline, CDR1 is KGHSH and CDR2 is LQKENI. This CDR3 contains 15 residues. V was cut by 1 base and J by 1 base, with 10 bases left in between. CDR3 nucleotides: TGTGCCAGCTCACCACAGGACAGACTCCAAGAGACCCAGTACTTC. It specifies CASSPQDRLQETQYF.

This chain connects TRBV19 to TRBJ2-2; 10 positions agree with TRBD1. Trimming at V came to 6 bases and at J to 7 bases, leaving 11 bases not matched to a gene. Germline V gene data show CDR1 as LNHDA and CDR2 as SQIVND (reference sequence). CDR3 size: 16 residues. The CDR3 nucleotides read TGTGCCAGTAGGATCGTGGGACAGGGGAATCACGGGGAGCTGTTTTTT. Its protein product is CASRIVGQGNHGELFF.

Here the CDR3 DNA reads TGCGCCAGCAGCTCCAAGGGGAGCGCCTACGAGCAGTACTTC. This gives the protein CASSSKGSAYEQYF. The chain joins TRBV5-1 to TRBJ2-7, with D tentatively TRBD1 or TRBD2 (5 bases each). V was clipped by 3 bases and J by 2 bases, with 12 bases between them. The V gene's germline CDR1 is SGHRS and CDR2 YFSETQ. This CDR3 is built from 14 residues.

The genes are TRBV19 and TRBJ1-1; possible D gene TRBD1, 5 bases. The CDR3 runs to 16 residues. Germline V CDR1 and CDR2: LNHDA, SQIVND (reference sequence). The ends were cut back, 1 base at V and 2 bases at J, with 14 bases in the middle. CDR3 bases: TGTGCCAGTAGTATAGGCCTACAGGAGTTAAACACTGAAGCTTTCTTT. Translation gives CASSIGLQELNTEAFF.

This chain connects TRBV11-3 to TRBJ2-1; tentatively, D is TRBD1 (5 bases). V was shortened by 2 bases and J by 6 bases, with 20 bases between the two germline ends. There are 17 residues in the CDR3. Germline assignment: CDR1 SGHNT and CDR2 YENEEA. This CDR3 reads CASSLSPPGTGPNEQFF. DNA of the CDR3: TGTGCCAGCAGCTTATCCCCTCCGGGCACAGGCCCCAATGAGCAGTTCTTC.

The chain links TRBV19 to TRBJ1-5; 7 positions match TRBD1. From germline, CDR1 is LNHDA and CDR2 SQIVND (reference sequence). The CDR3 extends over 15 amino acids. V dropped 7 bases and J dropped 4; count of bases not matched to a gene: 10. This CDR3 reads CASKDRDLWNQPQHF. The CDR3 DNA reads TGTGCCAGTAAAGACAGGGACCTTTGGAATCAGCCCCAGCATTTT.

The chain couples TRBV29-1 to TRBJ1-5; no clear D gene. Trimming stripped 0 bases from V and 0 bases from J, with 12 bases between. The CDR3 totals 16 residues. Germline-derived CDR1 and CDR2 are SQVTM and ANQGSEA. CDR3 in amino acids: CSVEDRLGNSNQPQHF. In DNA, the CDR3 is TGCAGCGTTGAAGATCGGTTAGGTAATAGCAATCAGCCCCAGCATTTT.

This sequence joins TRBV18 and TRBJ1-5; a weak D match, TRBD1 (6 bases). This CDR3 has 15 residues. Germline V gene data show CDR1 as KGHSH and CDR2 as LQKENI. V gave up 6 bases and J gave up 2 bases, with 14 bases separating them. The CDR3 protein is CASSEPGQRNQPQHF. The CDR3 DNA sequence: TGTGCCAGCTCGGAGCCCGGACAGCGCAATCAGCCCCAGCATTTT.

The chain carries TRBV5-1 and TRBJ2-6; either TRBD1 or TRBD2 may fit D (7 bases each). V shed 4 bases and J shed 2 bases, with 19 bases lying between them. There are 18 residues in the CDR3. Germline CDR1 and CDR2: SGHRS and YFSETQ. CDR3: CASSLNRGGVPGANVLTF. The CDR3 bases are TGCGCCAGCAGCCTCAACAGGGGAGGGGTGCCTGGGGCCAACGTCCTGACTTTC.

In its sample, this clone was seen once. The chain couples TRBV30 to TRBJ1-1, with a weak D call TRBD1 (5 bases). Germline CDR1 GTSNPN, CDR2 SVGIG (reference sequence). V lost 4 bases and J lost 4, with 19 bases in between. This CDR3 comprises 15 residues. This chain's CDR3 is CAWISGPGTTTEAFF. The CDR3 bases are TGTGCCTGGATTTCCGGGCCCGGGACGACCACTGAAGCTTTCTTT. The full variable domain, its missing parts supplied by reference TRBV30 and TRBJ1-1, is SQTIHQWPATLVQPVGSPLSLECTVEGTSNPNLYWYRQAAGRGLQLLFYSVGIGQISSEVPQNLSASRPQDRQFILSSKKLLLSDSGFYLCAWISGPGTTTEAFFGQGTRLTVV.

V and J are TRBV5-5 and TRBJ1-1, with TRBD1 identical over 7 bases. J gave up 4 bases and V 2 bases, and 8 bases lay outside the gene matches. Germline V gene lookup returns CDR1 SGHKS and CDR2 YYEKEE (reference sequence). The CDR3 length is 15 residues. The DNA of the CDR3 is TGTGCCAGCAGCTTCGGGGACAGTCGGGGCACTGAAGCTTTCTTT. Translating gives CASSFGDSRGTEAFF.

This clone has a single count. V usage is TRBV28 and J usage is TRBJ2-2; D remains ambiguous. Trimming pared 2 bases from V and 1 base from J, leaving 8 bases between. Germline CDR1 reads MDHEN; CDR2 reads SYDVKM. The CDR3 extends over 15 amino acids. In DNA, the CDR3 is TGTGCCAGCAGTTTAATATCAGGGAACACCGGGGAGCTGTTTTTT. Protein product: CASSLISGNTGELFF.

The chain couples TRBV28 to TRBJ1-2; 9 bases map to TRBD1. CDR1 is MDHEN and CDR2 is SYDVKM in the germline V gene. The V and J ends lost 4 bases and 0 bases, in that order; junction bases with no gene match: 12. The CDR3 spans 18 residues. The CDR3 is CASSSPEQGAFSNYGYTF. DNA for the CDR3: TGTGCCAGCAGTTCACCCGAACAGGGGGCTTTTTCTAACTATGGCTACACCTTC.

The chain has TRBV18 and TRBJ1-3; 8 bases line up with TRBD1. Germline V gene data show CDR1 as KGHSH and CDR2 as LQKENI. With 5 bases clipped from V and 4 bases from J, the junction kept 7 bases outside the gene matches. This CDR3 has 15 residues. The CDR3 protein is CASSNDRGSGNTIYF. DNA for the CDR3: TGTGCCAGCTCAAACGACAGGGGCTCAGGAAACACCATATATTTT. Full variable domain (rest looked up from reference TRBV18 and TRBJ1-3): NAGVMQNPRHLVRRRGQEARLRCSPMKGHSHVYWYRQLPEEGLKFMVYLQKENIIDESGMPKERFSAEFPKEGPSILRIQQVVRGDSAAYFCASSNDRGSGNTIYFGEGSWLTVV.

The chain links TRBV7-8 to TRBJ2-1; the match to TRBD2 covers 12 bases. CDR1 is SGHVS, CDR2 FQNEAQ, per germline. Trimming at V came to 1 base and at J to 10 bases, leaving 8 bases not matched to a gene. This CDR3 has 16 amino acids. The CDR3 sequence: CASSLGSRTSGKEQFF. CDR3 coding DNA: TGTGCCAGCAGCTTAGGGAGCCGGACTAGCGGGAAGGAGCAGTTCTTC.

The chain links TRBV11-2 to TRBJ2-7; D is possibly TRBD2 (5 bases). This CDR3 region has 15 residues. Germline CDR1 SGHAT, CDR2 FQNNGV. V lost 5 bases and J lost 6, with 20 bases in between. The CDR3 DNA reads TGTGCCAGCAGCCAGGCCTTTCGGGGAGATGGCGAGCAGTACTTC. Protein sequence: CASSQAFRGDGEQYF.

This chain joins TRBV6-1 and TRBJ1-2; D not certain. The V end lost 1 base, the J end lost 7 bases, and 7 bases lay between the germline ends. Germline V lookup: CDR1 MNHNS, CDR2 SASEGT. The CDR3 is 12 residues long. This CDR3 reads CASSEVGFGYTF. The DNA of the CDR3 is TGTGCCAGCAGTGAAGTTGGGTTTGGCTACACCTTC.

J is TRBJ2-1 and V is TRBV2; D remains ambiguous. The V and J ends lost 3 bases and 6 bases respectively, with 12 bases between them. CDR1 and CDR2 from the germline V gene are SNHLY and FYNNEI. The CDR3 extends over 14 amino acids. CDR3 coding DNA: TGTGCCAGCAGTGATGGCAGGTTTAGCAATGAGCAGTTCTTC. Protein sequence: CASSDGRFSNEQFF.

The V and J genes are TRBV5-4 and TRBJ2-4; 9 nucleotides line up with TRBD1. The junction had 4 bases not matched to a gene; V was cut back by 2 bases and J by 1 base. This CDR3 has 16 residues. Per germline, CDR1 SGHNT and CDR2 YYREEE (reference sequence). The CDR3 spells CASSLQGAAAKNIQYF. The DNA for the CDR3 is TGTGCCAGCAGCTTACAGGGGGCAGCGGCCAAAAACATTCAGTACTTC.

The V and J genes are TRBV18 and TRBJ2-1, with 11 bases that match TRBD2. The length of the CDR3 is 19 residues. V dropped 0 bases and J dropped 0; count of bases not matched to a gene: 7. Germline V lookup: CDR1 KGHSH, CDR2 LQKENI. The DNA of the CDR3 is TGTGCCAGCTCACCACCGGGACTAGCGGCCCTGAGCTCCTACAATGAGCAGTTCTTC. The encoded protein is CASSPPGLAALSSYNEQFF.

The chain couples TRBV30 to TRBJ2-5; D is unclear. The CDR3 is 13 residues long. Germline lookup yields CDR1 GTSNPN and CDR2 SVGIG (reference sequence). V lost 2 bases, J lost 2 bases, and 9 bases lay in between. As DNA, the CDR3 is TGTGCCTGGAGTAGGGCAGGTCAAGAGACCCAGTACTTC. Amino acids: CAWSRAGQETQYF.